This TCR beta chain was observed in a study of CD8+CD57+ T cells in acquired aplastic anemia. Overall study findings and caveats: Both patients and controls carried the same twenty-nine CD8+ CDR3 sequences.

The authors sequenced patients whose flow cytometry had shown CD8+CD57+ cell expansion. This clonotype was counted only a few times. Its antigen is unidentified. In germline, CDR1 is LNHDA, CDR2 SQIVND (reference sequence). This CDR3 region has 14 residues. The germline V and J ends were trimmed by 3 bases and 7 bases, with 16 bases remaining between them. Profiles of TCR beta VDJ and CDR3 were generated from a genomic DNA template. Using its own MiXCR run on the reads, TCRdb lists one record per CDR3 protein. The sample lists 80,000 or so distinct CDR3 sequences, about 70% occurring once. V usage is TRBV19 and J usage is TRBJ2-7; D is possibly TRBD1 (6 bases). The sequence derives from a human donor with aplastic anemia. What was sequenced was sorted CD4+, CD8+, or CD8+CD57+ T cells (not recorded which) from PBMCs. CDR3 in amino acids: CASSIRGPSEEQYF. CDR3 DNA sequence: TGTGCCAGTAGTATCAGGGGACCCTCTGAAGAGCAGTACTTC.